This TCR beta chain was recovered during a study of T-cell reconstitution after alpha-beta-depleted transplantation in children. Losses at the gene ends were 1 base for V and 1 base for J; bases not matched to a gene: 3. The CDR3 runs to 15 residues. Germline V gene data show CDR1 as SGDLS and CDR2 as YYNGEE. During its preparation, the TCRbeta library received unique molecular identifiers. TCRdb re-called the PCR reads through MiXCR, storing one row per CDR3 protein. The sample has around 250,000 distinct CDR3 sequences, nearly 10% seen once. This clonotype was sampled from a human donor who donated a stem cell graft to a child with SCID. V gene TRBV9 combines with J gene TRBJ2-5, with 8 bases lining up with TRBD1. The sample here was PBMCs from the stem cell graft donor, taken from the stem cell graft. CDR3 in amino acids: CASSVTGGVQETQYF. CDR3 nucleotide sequence: TGTGCCAGCAGCGTAACAGGGGGAGTCCAAGAGACCCAGTACTTC. Full variable domain (remainder filled in from reference TRBV9 and TRBJ2-5): DSGVTQTPKHLITATGQRVTLRCSPRSGDLSVYWYQQSLDQGLQFLIQYYNGEERAKGNILERFSAQQFPDLHSELNLSSLELGDSALYFCASSVTGGVQETQYFGPGTRLLVL.